The source of this T cell receptor (beta chain) is a study of cytomegalovirus exposure and HLA in healthy donors (dated by TCRdb to between 2016 and 2019). Notes on the research overall: An earlier analysis of several hundred of the donors reported about 290 Gb of sequence data and roughly 100 million unique TCR beta sequences from about 200 million T cells. Rather than drawing on any new phenotypic data, the later analysis identified candidate immune exposures from TCR beta sequences and the way those sequences occurred across donors. To predict cytomegalovirus infection status, the study brought together high-throughput TCR immunosequencing, statistical association of individual TCRs with disease status, and machine learning. Every discovery cohort repertoire had been produced on one sequencing platform. Of the 300 to 450 genotyped donors, 81% were placed in the genetic ancestry cluster associated with self-reported Caucasian donors. A later genetic analysis took genome-wide SNP genotypes for 398 of the 666 donors and used that subset as a discovery cohort. Besides the first cohort of under 700 subjects, a separate validation cohort made up of 90 to 150 different subjects was used. Among about 360 genotyped donors of the cohort, an average of roughly 240,000 unique TCR beta nucleotide sequences were sequenced per donor, roughly 18% of them non-productive. A later analysis re-analyzed previously published TCR beta repertoires from 500 to 700 donors and added high-resolution HLA genotyping to study TCR occurrence patterns. The number of typed donors differed by locus: about 620-640 for A, B, C, DRB1 and DQB1; 500 to 550 for DQA1; 606 for DPA1; and roughly 490 for DPB1. The study aimed to test whether cataloging public T cell receptors could reveal signatures of past pathogen exposure. Around 320 gigabases of sequencing data and tens of millions of unique TCR sequences were included in an early release covering under 650 HLA-typed donors. Several DR-DQ haplotypes were treated as single units for association and clustering because of strong linkage in the cohort. The T cell repertoires of several hundred subjects were profiled by immunosequencing and related to cytomegalovirus serostatus. HLA typing covered class I and class II loci at four-digit resolution. Donor age, sex, ethnicity and CMV serostatus were compiled together with the repertoire data. An earlier analysis of 587 of the donors used high-throughput TCR beta sequencing to judge whether each TCR beta V gene segment behaved as functional or pseudogenic.

The cohort was made up of approximately 670 healthy bone marrow donors. At the time of sampling, every cohort member was nominally healthy, though immune exposures that went unrecorded were likely present. Of the 650 to 750 cohort members, almost 300 had positive CMV serostatus and 350 to 450 had negative CMV serostatus, and CMV serostatus was not recorded for the donor. Each donor provided a peripheral blood sample, and peripheral blood mononuclear cells were used for TCR beta sequencing. The Qiagen DNeasy Blood Extraction Kit was used to extract genomic DNA from the blood cell samples. Library construction relied on the immunoSEQ multiplex PCR assay. A mixture of 60 forward primers for TCR Vbeta segments and 13 reverse primers for TCR Jbeta segments was used in the multiplex PCR. The CDR3 region of rearranged TCR beta genes was amplified from genomic DNA with a multiplex PCR assay. On the Illumina HiSeq System, the amplified TCR beta libraries were sequenced as 87-base-pair reads. As for how the authors treated the data: In a later analysis, some 80 million unique TCR beta chains were counted across the roughly 670 repertoires, and roughly 10 million of these chains were shared by at least two donors. To remove PCR and sequencing errors, raw reads were error-corrected and collapsed into unique sequences using a nearest-neighbor algorithm that merged closely related sequences. V, D and J gene segments were assigned by aligning CDR3 sequences to IMGT reference sequences. For a sequence to be retained, a match of at least six nucleotides was required to both a V gene segment and a J gene segment. A rearrangement was called productive if the CDR3 had no stop codons and remained in frame with V and J, and every other rearrangement was called non-productive. Following IMGT convention, CDR3 was defined as the stretch from the second conserved V-encoded cysteine to the conserved J-encoded phenylalanine. The earlier analysis of fewer than 750 of the donors excluded sequences that lacked an unambiguous match to a single V gene segment. In an earlier analysis of several hundred of the donors, a V segment was called functional when productive rearrangements were above 56.7%, and segregating when the standard deviation between donors exceeded 5%. A statistical classification framework was built for diagnosing cytomegalovirus status from the catalog of TCR beta chain sequences. V and J gene assignment, in a later analysis, came from comparing TCR nucleotide sequences with IMGT/GENE-DB human TR gene sequences. Using the TCRdist pipeline, a later analysis assigned CDR3 sequences along with most-parsimonious VDJ recombination scenarios. In a later analysis, every TCR beta chain was defined by the combination of its CDR3 amino acid sequence and its V-gene family, and reads without a unique V-gene family were dropped. To address suspected cross-contamination and a sequencing artifact, a later analysis removed 592 highly shared, low-generation-probability nucleotide sequences. In a later analysis, a clonal expansion index was calculated for each public chain from normalized within-repertoire ranks of inferred template counts. In a later analysis, generation probabilities were computed using a VDJ recombination model fitted to out-of-frame rearrangements, and the results were checked against IGoR. A later analysis scored TCR-TCR, TCR-HLA and TCR-CMV co-occurrence with hypergeometric tests, applying a repertoire-size bias correction to TCR pairs. False discovery rates were estimated in a later analysis by permuting HLA or CMV assignments 20 times. A later analysis grouped co-occurring TCRs with DBSCAN, adding TCRdist sequence similarity when clustering within HLA-allele-positive subsets. Repertoires with fewer than 30,000 or more than 120,000 public chains were left out of co-occurrence clustering, as were five repertoires with anomalous nucleotide sharing. The table comes from immuneACCESS by way of TCRdb, which keeps in-frame sequences with V and J called. Part of the clones is missing from these tables; in studies checked, under half for an unresolved V gene and the rest for unknown reasons. V and J calls plus clone size are reproduced from that table; the DNA served to infer D and trimming. This sample holds roughly 58,000 clones; approximately 80% were observed only once. The biggest ten clones account for about 1.6% of the sample.

Concerning this clone: The antigen it recognizes is unknown. The record has no base qualities; no much larger clone is one base away.

What the authors observed across the whole study: In a later genetic analysis, fewer N-insertions in productive TCRs were reported among donors in an Asian-associated ancestry cluster than the roughly 670-donor mean. Across donors, most TCR sequences were observed very rarely, whereas some public TCRs were present in many individuals. A further reported finding was that TCR beta sequences accurately predicted the HLA-A and HLA-B alleles for most subjects in the first cohort. In a later analysis, most CMV-associated TCR beta chains were found to appear HLA-restricted, with HLA associations seemingly driven largely by CMV exposure. A total of fewer than 200 TCR beta chains were listed by the study as associated with cytomegalovirus. Immune exposure information for the cohort was limited to CMV serostatus. In this cohort, only TCR beta chains were sequenced, and detectable features were limited by the absence of alpha or paired-chain data. When HLA alleles, especially DR and DQ, strongly co-occurred, attributing TCR associations to individual alleles was difficult. A later analysis associated 15,000 to 20,000 TCR beta sequences with specific HLA alleles at a false discovery rate of 0.05. Because HLA typing was unavailable for some donors at each locus, only the typed subset was used in association tests. A group of highly shared sequence variants was considered likely to be a technical artifact of the sequencing pipeline. The authors suggested that the approach could potentially be extended to other disease states and immunological phenotypes. The classifier was reported to diagnose cytomegalovirus status with high specificity and sensitivity in both the original cohort and the validation cohort. A later analysis reported that several top co-occurrence clusters appeared linked to parvovirus B19, influenza, CMV and Epstein-Barr virus. The presence/absence analyses assumed that sequencing depth was roughly uniform across donors, and that assumption may not be true. The earlier analysis of almost 600 of the donors excluded approximately 17 rarely observed V segments, including chromosome 9 orphons, because counts were too low. In vitro tests confirmed that a few of the cytomegalovirus-associated TCR beta chains recognize cytomegalovirus antigens. In a later analysis, HLA-associated TCR beta chains were found to be more clonally expanded and to have lower generation probabilities than equally common non-associated chains. Correlated functional status among segregating V segments might be attributable to linkage disequilibrium, but an unknown experimental factor could not be ruled out. In a later analysis, the rate of TCR association differed among HLA loci, with DRB1 alleles having the most associated TCRs and HLA-C alleles having the fewest. In a later genetic analysis, a missense DCLRE1C variant was associated with V-gene and J-gene trimming of TCR beta chains, and the association was replicated in an independent cohort. In an earlier analysis of approximately 590 of the donors, most TCR beta V segments were observed in productive rearrangements about 87% or about 30% of the time, broadly matching IMGT annotations.

The clonotype originates from a human donor in good health. Sequencing input: PBMCs.

DNA sequence: TGCGCCAGCAGCCACATAGCCAAGGGTGGGCAGGGGGCAAGCACAGATACGCAGTATTTT. The translation is CASSHIAKGGQGASTDTQYF. This receptor chain uses TRBV4-3 and TRBJ2-3, and 8 junction bases match TRBD1. The germline V and J ends show losses of 3 bases and 0 bases respectively, and no gene match explains 17 bases of the junction. For CDR1 and CDR2, the germline V gene lists LGHNA and YSLEER. Including cysteine and phenylalanine, the CDR3 has 20 amino acids. Just the 60-base CDR3 DNA is kept, in frame starting at base 1.